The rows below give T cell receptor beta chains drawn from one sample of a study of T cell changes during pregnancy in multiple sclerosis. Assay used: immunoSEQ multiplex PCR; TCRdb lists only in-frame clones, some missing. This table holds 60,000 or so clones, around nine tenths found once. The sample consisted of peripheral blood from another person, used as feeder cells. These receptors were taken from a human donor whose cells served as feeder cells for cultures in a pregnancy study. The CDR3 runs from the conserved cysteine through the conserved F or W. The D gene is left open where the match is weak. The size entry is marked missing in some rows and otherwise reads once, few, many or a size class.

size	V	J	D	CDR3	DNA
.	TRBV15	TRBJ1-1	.	CATSPGGTGTEAFF	TGTGCCACCAGCCCTGGGGGTACGGGGACTGAAGCTTTCTTT
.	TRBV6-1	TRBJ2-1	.	CASSLLEGNEQFF	TGTGCCAGCAGCCTGCTAGAGGGAAATGAGCAGTTCTTC
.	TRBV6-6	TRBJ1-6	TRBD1	CASRLEGAPGSPLHF	TGTGCCAGCAGACTCGAGGGGGCCCCTGGGTCACCCCTCCACTTT
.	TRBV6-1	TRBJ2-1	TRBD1	CASRTDRDSYNEQFF	TGTGCCAGCAGGACCGACAGGGATTCCTACAATGAGCAGTTCTTC
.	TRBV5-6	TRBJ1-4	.	CASSFNEKLFF	TGTGCCAGCAGCTTTAATGAAAAACTGTTTTTT
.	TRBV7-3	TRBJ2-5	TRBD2	CASSLGIAGGETQYF	TGTGCCAGCAGCTTGGGGATAGCGGGAGGGGAGACCCAGTACTTC
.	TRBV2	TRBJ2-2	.	CASSDRVANTGELFF	TGTGCCAGCAGTGATCGGGTAGCGAACACCGGGGAGCTGTTTTTT
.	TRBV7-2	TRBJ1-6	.	CASSLQLGGPRSYNSPLHF	TGTGCCAGCAGCTTACAGCTCGGGGGGCCAAGGTCCTATAATTCACCCCTCCACTTT
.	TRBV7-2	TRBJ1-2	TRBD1	CASSLKTGDGYTF	TGTGCCAGCAGCCTTAAAACAGGGGACGGCTACACCTTC
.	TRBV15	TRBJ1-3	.	CATSRRTSSGNTIYF	TGTGCCACCAGCAGACGGACAAGCTCTGGAAACACCATATATTTT
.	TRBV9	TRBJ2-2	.	CASTRQNTGELFF	TGTGCCAGCACTAGACAGAACACCGGGGAGCTGTTTTTT
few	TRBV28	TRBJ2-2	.	CASKGLDTGELFF	TGTGCCAGCAAAGGCCTAGACACCGGGGAGCTGTTTTTT
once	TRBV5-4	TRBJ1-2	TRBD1	CAGSLALTGTGGYGYTF	TGTGCCGGCAGCTTGGCCTTGACCGGGACAGGGGGCTATGGCTACACCTTC
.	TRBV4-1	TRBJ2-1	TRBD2	CASSHPVAGGPWNEQFF	TGCGCCAGCAGCCACCCGGTCGCGGGAGGGCCGTGGAATGAGCAGTTCTTC
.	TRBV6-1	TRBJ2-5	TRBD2	CASSPRGQETQYF	TGTGCCAGCAGTCCGCGGGGGCAAGAGACCCAGTACTTC
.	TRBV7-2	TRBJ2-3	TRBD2	CASSLAPGLAADTQYF	TGTGCCAGCAGCTTAGCCCCGGGACTAGCGGCAGATACGCAGTATTTT
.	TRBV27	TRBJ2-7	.	CASKWDPLSYEQYF	TGTGCCAGCAAGTGGGATCCCCTGTCCTACGAGCAGTACTTC
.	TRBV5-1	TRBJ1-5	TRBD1	CASSLDRAGGGQPQHF	TGCGCCAGCAGCCTGGACAGGGCAGGTGGGGGTCAGCCCCAGCATTTT
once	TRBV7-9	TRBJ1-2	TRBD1	CASSYPRSQGAQNYGYTF	TGTGCCAGCAGCTACCCTAGGAGTCAGGGGGCGCAAAACTATGGCTACACCTTC
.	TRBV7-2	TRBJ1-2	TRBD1	CASSLNRGRYGYTF	TGTGCCAGCAGCTTAAACAGGGGAAGGTATGGCTACACCTTC
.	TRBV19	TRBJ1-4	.	CASSLGLVAEKLFF	TGTGCCAGTAGCCTAGGCCTGGTAGCCGAAAAACTGTTTTTT
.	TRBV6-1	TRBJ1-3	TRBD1	CASSVQGWGQGEGNTIYF	TGTGCCAGCAGTGTTCAAGGTTGGGGACAGGGGGAAGGAAACACCATATATTTT
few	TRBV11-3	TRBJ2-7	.	CASSAETEQYF	TGTGCCAGCAGCGCCGAGACTGAGCAGTACTTC
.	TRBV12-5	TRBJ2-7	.	CASGPLPAVSYEQYF	TGTGCTAGTGGACCCCTTCCGGCGGTTTCCTACGAGCAGTACTTC
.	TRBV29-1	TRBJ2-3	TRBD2	CSVDGGADTDTQYF	TGCAGCGTCGACGGGGGGGCTGACACAGATACGCAGTATTTT
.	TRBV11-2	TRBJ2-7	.	CASSLVSPSYEQYF	TGTGCCAGCAGCTTAGTTTCTCCTTCCTACGAGCAGTACTTC
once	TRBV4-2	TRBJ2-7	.	CASSPKEGSAIHEQYF	TGTGCCAGCAGCCCAAAGGAGGGCTCGGCTATCCACGAGCAGTACTTC
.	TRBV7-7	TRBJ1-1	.	CASSLDVNTEAFF	TGTGCCAGCAGCTTAGATGTGAACACTGAAGCTTTCTTT
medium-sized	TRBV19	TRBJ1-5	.	CASSPPELGGQPQHF	TGTGCCAGTAGTCCACCTGAACTGGGCGGTCAGCCCCAGCATTTT
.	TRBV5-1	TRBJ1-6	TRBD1	CASSWTGAGSPLHF	TGCGCCAGCAGCTGGACAGGGGCTGGGTCACCCCTCCACTTT
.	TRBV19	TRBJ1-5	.	CASLNFERGSNQPQHF	TGTGCCAGTTTAAACTTCGAAAGGGGAAGCAATCAGCCCCAGCATTTT
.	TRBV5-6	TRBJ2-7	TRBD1	CASRIWTGWEQYF	TGTGCCAGCAGGATTTGGACAGGGTGGGAGCAGTACTTC
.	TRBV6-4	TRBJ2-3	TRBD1	CASSEKGQGSDTQYF	TGTGCCAGCAGTGAAAAGGGACAGGGGTCAGATACGCAGTATTTT
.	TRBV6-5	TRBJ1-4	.	CASSYRGGNEKLFF	TGTGCCAGCAGTTACAGGGGGGGAAATGAAAAACTGTTTTTT
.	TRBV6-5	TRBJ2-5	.	CASKGHNQETQYF	TGTGCCAGCAAGGGACACAACCAAGAGACCCAGTACTTC
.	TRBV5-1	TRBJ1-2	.	CASSQDRYYGYTF	TGCGCCAGCAGCCAGGACAGATACTATGGCTACACCTTC
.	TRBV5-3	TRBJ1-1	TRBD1	CARSKTGTGGLMNTEAFF	TGTGCCAGAAGCAAAACCGGGACAGGGGGCCTTATGAACACTGAAGCTTTCTTT
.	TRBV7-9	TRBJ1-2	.	CASSLEQGANYGYTF	TGTGCCAGCAGCTTAGAACAGGGAGCTAACTATGGCTACACCTTC
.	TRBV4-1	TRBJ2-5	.	CASSQDNSETQYF	TGCGCCAGCAGCCAAGATAACTCCGAGACCCAGTACTTC
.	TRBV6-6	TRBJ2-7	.	CASRGGQQSYEQYF	TGTGCCAGCAGGGGAGGACAACAATCTTACGAGCAGTACTTC